A single sample is the source of the 16 T cell receptor beta chains below, sequenced in a study of T-cell reconstitution after alpha-beta-depleted transplantation in children. For TCRbeta, the library was prepared with unique molecular identifiers. TCRdb itself ran the PCR reads through MiXCR, one entry per CDR3 protein. The sample contains approximately 590,000 distinct CDR3 sequences, over 9.5% of which appear only once. Sequenced here: PBMCs from the stem cell graft donor, sampled from the stem cell graft. The receptor source for this set is a human donor who donated a stem cell graft to a child with acute myeloid leukemia.

The chain couples TRBV20-1 to TRBJ2-7, with 10 nucleotides matching TRBD2. CDR1 and CDR2 from the germline V gene are DFQATT and SNEGSKA (reference sequence). The CDR3 covers 15 residues. Trimming took 4 bases from V and 1 from J; bases not matched to a gene: 7. This CDR3 reads CSATAGAGGSYEQYF. The CDR3 DNA reads as TGCAGTGCTACCGCTGGAGCGGGAGGGTCCTACGAGCAGTACTTC.

The genes are TRBV20-1 and TRBJ1-1; a weak D match, TRBD1 (6 bases). The ends were cut back, 0 bases at V and 1 base at J, with 18 bases in the middle. Germline assignment: CDR1 DFQATT and CDR2 SNEGSKA (reference sequence). The CDR3 extends over 17 amino acids. The CDR3: CSARDSGVGRRNTEAFF. CDR3 nucleotides: TGCAGTGCTAGAGATTCAGGGGTGGGACGCCGGAACACTGAAGCTTTCTTT.

This chain connects TRBV7-2 to TRBJ2-3; TRBD2 matches at 9 bases. J was trimmed by 6 bases and V by 5 bases; bases with no gene match: 3. Germline lookup yields CDR1 SGHTA and CDR2 FQGNSA. The CDR3 has 13 residues. The chain's CDR3 is CASSRAGGDTQYF. CDR3 coding DNA: TGTGCCAGCAGCCGGGCGGGGGGGGATACGCAGTATTTT. The whole variable domain, remainder taken from reference TRBV7-2 and TRBJ2-3, is GAGVSQSPSNKVTEKGKDVELRCDPISGHTALYWYRQSLGQGLEFLIYFQGNSAPDKSGLPSDRFSAERTGGSVSTLTIQRTQQEDSAVYLCASSRAGGDTQYFGPGTRLTVL.

This clonotype has a count of ten or more. This chain links TRBV24-1 with TRBJ1-1, with 7 bases aligning to TRBD1. J lost 4 bases, V lost 4 bases, and 2 bases had no gene match. This CDR3 region has 13 residues. Germline assignment: CDR1 KGHDR and CDR2 SFDVKD. As DNA, the CDR3 is TGTGCCACCAGTGAGGCAGGGGGCACTGAAGCTTTCTTT. Translated, it gives CATSEAGGTEAFF.

This clonotype was found a few times. The V gene is TRBV12-3 or TRBV12-4, the J gene TRBJ2-6; D unresolved. The ends were cut back, 6 bases at V and 0 bases at J, with 6 bases in the middle. The CDR3 is 14 amino acids. CDR3 loop: CASREFSGANVLTF. The CDR3 nucleotides are TGTGCCAGCAGAGAATTCTCTGGGGCCAACGTCCTGACTTTC.

The genes are TRBV6-5 and TRBJ1-1, with D uncertain. V shed 0 bases and J shed 2 bases, with 13 bases lying between them. The CDR3 consists of 16 residues. The germline gives CDR1 MNHEY, CDR2 SVGAGI. Written as DNA, the CDR3 is TGTGCCAGCAGTTACTCGATGGCAGGACTCAACACTGAAGCTTTCTTT. Translation gives CASSYSMAGLNTEAFF.

This clonotype was seen ten or more times. The V and J genes are TRBV28 and TRBJ2-1; 11 bases agree with TRBD2. Germline-derived CDR1 and CDR2 are MDHEN and SYDVKM. V was clipped by 5 bases and J by 6 bases; unmatched bases: 9. This CDR3 has 16 amino acids. For the CDR3, the DNA is TGTGCCAGCAGTCTTCACGCTAGCGGGAGGACCAATGAGCAGTTCTTC. This codes for CASSLHASGRTNEQFF.

This clonotype occurred a few times. The chain carries TRBV28 and TRBJ2-7; 8 bases align to TRBD1. The CDR3 has 11 residues. Germline lookup yields CDR1 MDHEN and CDR2 SYDVKM. After removal of 6 bases from V and 12 bases from J, the junction contained 7 bases not matched to a gene. The CDR3 loop is CASSPGQGAYF. The CDR3 DNA reads as TGTGCCAGCAGCCCAGGACAGGGAGCGTACTTC.

This clonotype turned up a few times. The V and J genes are TRBV20-1 and TRBJ2-1, with a tentative D call TRBD1 (5 bases). This CDR3 comprises 10 residues. V dropped 6 bases and J dropped 12 bases, with 12 bases sitting between them. CDR1 and CDR2 (germline): DFQATT, SNEGSKA (reference sequence). The CDR3 here is CSAEQEGQFF. The CDR3 DNA follows: TGCAGTGCCGAACAGGAAGGGCAGTTCTTC.

This clonotype occurred many times. The chain employs TRBV6-5 and TRBJ2-3, with 10 bases aligning to TRBD1. The CDR3 runs 15 residues. V trimming: 6 bases; J trimming: 6 bases; junction bases outside the gene matches: 9. Germline lookup yields CDR1 MNHEY and CDR2 SVGAGI. The CDR3: CASRSGTGASDTQYF. In DNA form, the CDR3 reads TGTGCCAGCAGGTCCGGGACAGGGGCTTCGGATACGCAGTATTTT.

The sample holds a few counts of this clonotype. The chain links TRBV7-2 to TRBJ2-1; the D is unclear. Trimming took off 1 base at V and 2 bases at J, with 12 bases between the two ends. The CDR3 runs 16 residues. Germline V gene sequence: CDR1 SGHTA, CDR2 FQGNSA. The CDR3 region is CASSLGAAPTYNEQFF. In nucleotides, the CDR3 is TGTGCCAGCAGCTTAGGAGCCGCGCCCACCTACAATGAGCAGTTCTTC.

This chain links TRBV18 with TRBJ2-7, with D perhaps matching TRBD1 (5 bases). The CDR3 runs to 14 residues. The germline gives CDR1 KGHSH, CDR2 LQKENI. The ends were cut back, 0 bases at V and 6 bases at J, with 12 bases in the middle. CDR3: CASSPPQGNPEQYF. The CDR3 DNA is TGTGCCAGCTCACCACCCCAGGGCAATCCCGAGCAGTACTTC.

V usage is TRBV29-1 and J usage is TRBJ2-3; 14 bases agree with TRBD2. The germline CDR1 and CDR2 sequences are SQVTM and ANQGSEA. This CDR3 has 15 amino acids. Trimming took 5 bases from V and 5 from J; bases not matched to a gene: 6. The CDR3 reads CSVRGLAGVGDTQYF. The CDR3 DNA reads as TGCAGCGTTAGGGGACTAGCGGGAGTTGGAGATACGCAGTATTTT.

Of note for this clonotype: A much bigger clone sits one base away, suggesting this may be a read error. This sequence joins TRBV28 and TRBJ2-7, with D unclear. The germline V gene encodes CDR1 MDHEN and CDR2 SYDVKM. V was cut by 9 bases and J by 2 bases, with 11 bases left in between. The CDR3 runs 12 residues. The CDR3 reads CASFTRPYEQYV. DNA of the CDR3: TGTGCCAGTTTTACCCGACCCTACGAGCAGTACGTC.

This clonotype was counted between two and nine times. The rearrangement uses TRBV2 and TRBJ2-6; D gene uncertain. The CDR3 totals 14 residues. Trimming left V 7 bases short and J 0 bases short, with 7 bases between. The germline CDR1 and CDR2 sequences are SNHLY and FYNNEI. The CDR3 reads CASKFGSGANVLTF. The CDR3 DNA reads TGTGCCAGCAAATTCGGCTCTGGGGCCAACGTCCTGACTTTC.

This clonotype appeared a few times. The chain combines TRBV29-1 with TRBJ2-1, with 8 bases that match TRBD2. The germline gives CDR1 SQVTM, CDR2 ANQGSEA. The ends lost 6 bases at V and 0 bases at J; junction bases unmatched: 10. This CDR3 region has 16 residues. The CDR3 region is CSVAQLAVGSYNEQFF. CDR3 sequence (DNA): TGCAGCGTCGCCCAACTAGCGGTGGGCTCCTACAATGAGCAGTTCTTC.